Only a few counts were recorded for the clone carrying this T cell receptor (beta chain). These data originate in a study of CD4 and CD8 cells across lung adenocarcinoma regions. Donors had localized lung adenocarcinoma, a non-small cell lung cancer. From the PCR reads, TCRdb called clonotypes with MiXCR, one entry per CDR3 protein. This sample has 25,000 to 30,000 distinct CDR3 sequences; 53% occur once, and the top ten carry approximately 46%. Germline V gene data show CDR1 as MNHNS and CDR2 as SASEGT. The CDR3 loop spans 14 amino acids. The source is a male donor with lung adenocarcinoma. The CD4 and CD8 labels of this study may be unreliable. The gene calls are TRBV6-1 and TRBJ2-2; D perhaps matches TRBD1 (6 bases). The end of the DNA aligns better with TRBJ2-3, so the J call may be wrong. The sample comprised CD8+ T cells from the center of a lung tumor. The CDR3 reads CASRLLQGTGTQYF. For the CDR3, the DNA is TGTGCCAGCAGGCTACTACAGGGCACCGGTACGCAGTATTTT.